This T cell receptor (beta chain) was retrieved from a study of shared clonotypes between healthy human individuals. This clone was seen many times. The sample carries other DNA sequences with the same CDR3. Germline CDR1 is SQVTM and CDR2 is ANQGSEA. V was pared by 7 bases and J by 1 base, with 6 bases of the junction left unmatched. The CDR3 contains 13 residues. Data came from immunoSEQ multiplex PCR; TCRdb stores just in-frame clones and leaves some out. The sample lists 490,000 or so clones, about three quarters seen once, with under 15% in the top ten. The TCR sequence derives from a woman aged 40 to 50 in good health. Some clones in this sample may be carry-over from other donors' samples. This rearrangement joins TRBV29-1 to TRBJ1-2, with TRBD1 identical over 7 bases. The sequenced sample was PBMCs. The CDR3 is CSAGTDFNYGYTF. DNA of the CDR3: TGCAGCGCCGGGACAGATTTTAACTATGGCTACACCTTC.